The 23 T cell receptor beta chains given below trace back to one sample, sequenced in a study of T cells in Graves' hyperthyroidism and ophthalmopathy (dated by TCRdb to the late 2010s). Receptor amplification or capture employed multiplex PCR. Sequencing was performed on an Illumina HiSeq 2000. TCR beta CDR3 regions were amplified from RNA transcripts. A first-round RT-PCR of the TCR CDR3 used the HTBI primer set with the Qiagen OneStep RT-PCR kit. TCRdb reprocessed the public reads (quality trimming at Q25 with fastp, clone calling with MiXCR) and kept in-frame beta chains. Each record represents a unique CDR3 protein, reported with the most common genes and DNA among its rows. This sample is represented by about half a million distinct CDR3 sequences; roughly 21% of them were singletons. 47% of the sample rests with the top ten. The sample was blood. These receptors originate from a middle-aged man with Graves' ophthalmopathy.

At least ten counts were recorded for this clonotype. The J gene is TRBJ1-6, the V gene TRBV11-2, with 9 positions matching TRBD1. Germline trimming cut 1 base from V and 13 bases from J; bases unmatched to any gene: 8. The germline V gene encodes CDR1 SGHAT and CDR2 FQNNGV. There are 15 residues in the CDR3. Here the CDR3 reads CASSLARDRVFPLHF. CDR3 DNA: TGTGCCAGCAGCTTAGCTCGGGACAGGGTGTTTCCCCTCCACTTT.

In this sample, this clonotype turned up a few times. In DNA form, the CDR3 reads TGTGCCAGCAGTTTACTTAGGGGAGGACGAGCTTTCTTT. Amino acid sequence: CASSLLRGGRAFF. The gene calls are TRBV27 and TRBJ1-1; weak D call: TRBD1 (5 bases). The germline V and J ends were trimmed by 2 bases and 10 bases, with 14 bases remaining between them. The germline V gene has CDR1 MNHEY and CDR2 SMNVEV (reference sequence). This CDR3 spans 13 amino acids.

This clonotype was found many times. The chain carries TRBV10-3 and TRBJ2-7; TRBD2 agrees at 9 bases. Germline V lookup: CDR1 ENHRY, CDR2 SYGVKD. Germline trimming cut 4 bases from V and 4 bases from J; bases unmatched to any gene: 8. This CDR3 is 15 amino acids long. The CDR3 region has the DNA TGTGCCATCAGTGGGGGAGGACTAGCGAAATACGAGCAGTACTTC. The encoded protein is CAISGGGLAKYEQYF.

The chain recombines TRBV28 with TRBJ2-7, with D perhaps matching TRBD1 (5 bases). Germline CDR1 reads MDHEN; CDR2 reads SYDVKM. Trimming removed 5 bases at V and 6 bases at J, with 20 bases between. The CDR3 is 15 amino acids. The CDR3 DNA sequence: TGTGCCAGCAGTCCCGACGTGGACACCTCTCTCGAGCAGTACTTC. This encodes CASSPDVDTSLEQYF.

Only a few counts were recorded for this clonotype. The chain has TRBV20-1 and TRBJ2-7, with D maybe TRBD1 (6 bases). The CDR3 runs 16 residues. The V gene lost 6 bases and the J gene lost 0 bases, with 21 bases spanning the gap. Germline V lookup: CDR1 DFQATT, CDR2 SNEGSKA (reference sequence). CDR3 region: CSARLGGKKSSYEQYF. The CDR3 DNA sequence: TGCAGTGCCCGACTTGGGGGCAAAAAGAGCTCCTACGAGCAGTACTTC.

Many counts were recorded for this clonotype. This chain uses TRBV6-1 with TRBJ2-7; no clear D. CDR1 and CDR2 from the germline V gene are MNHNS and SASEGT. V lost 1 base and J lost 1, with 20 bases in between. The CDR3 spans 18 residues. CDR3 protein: CASSEGQFQLDLSYEQYF. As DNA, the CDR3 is TGTGCCAGCAGTGAAGGGCAGTTCCAACTCGACTTATCCTACGAGCAGTACTTC.

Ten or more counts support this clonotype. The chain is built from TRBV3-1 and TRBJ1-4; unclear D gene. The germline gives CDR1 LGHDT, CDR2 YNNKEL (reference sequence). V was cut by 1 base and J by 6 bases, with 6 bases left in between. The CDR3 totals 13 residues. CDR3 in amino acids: CASSQGGDEKLFF. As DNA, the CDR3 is TGTGCCAGCAGCCAAGGCGGAGATGAAAAACTGTTTTTT.

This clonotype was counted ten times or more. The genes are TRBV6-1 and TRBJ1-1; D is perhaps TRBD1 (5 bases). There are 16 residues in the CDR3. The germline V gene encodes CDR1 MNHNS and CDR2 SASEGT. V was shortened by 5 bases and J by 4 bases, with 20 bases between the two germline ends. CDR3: CASSSPRQPQGTEAFF. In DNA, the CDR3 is TGTGCCAGCAGTTCACCGCGACAGCCCCAGGGCACTGAAGCTTTCTTT.

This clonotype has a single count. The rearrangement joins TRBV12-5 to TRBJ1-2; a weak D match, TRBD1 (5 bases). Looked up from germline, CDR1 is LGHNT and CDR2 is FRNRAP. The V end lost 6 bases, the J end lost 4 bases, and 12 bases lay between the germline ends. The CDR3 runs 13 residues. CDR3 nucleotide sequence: TGTGCTAGTGGGGGGGGGGGAACCTATGGCTACACCTTC. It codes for CASGGGGTYGYTF.

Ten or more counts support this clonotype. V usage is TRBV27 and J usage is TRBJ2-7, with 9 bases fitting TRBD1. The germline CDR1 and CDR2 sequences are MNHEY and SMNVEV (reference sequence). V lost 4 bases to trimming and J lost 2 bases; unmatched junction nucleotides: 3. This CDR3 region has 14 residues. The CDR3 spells CASSYRTGAYEQYF. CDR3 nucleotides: TGTGCCAGCAGTTATAGGACAGGGGCCTACGAGCAGTACTTC.

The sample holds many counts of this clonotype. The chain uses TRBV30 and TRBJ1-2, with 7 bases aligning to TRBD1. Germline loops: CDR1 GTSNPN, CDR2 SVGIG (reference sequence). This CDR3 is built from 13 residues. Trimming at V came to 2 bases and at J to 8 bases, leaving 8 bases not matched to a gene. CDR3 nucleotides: TGTGCCTGGAGTCAGCCGGGGACAGACGGCTACACCTTC. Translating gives CAWSQPGTDGYTF.

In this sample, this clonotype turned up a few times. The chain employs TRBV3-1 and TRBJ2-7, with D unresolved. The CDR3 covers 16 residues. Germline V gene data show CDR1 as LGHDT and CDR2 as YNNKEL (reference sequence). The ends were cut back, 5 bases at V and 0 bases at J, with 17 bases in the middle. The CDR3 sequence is CASSTTAPVSSYEQYF. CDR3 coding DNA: TGTGCCAGCAGCACAACCGCCCCCGTCAGCTCCTACGAGCAGTACTTC.

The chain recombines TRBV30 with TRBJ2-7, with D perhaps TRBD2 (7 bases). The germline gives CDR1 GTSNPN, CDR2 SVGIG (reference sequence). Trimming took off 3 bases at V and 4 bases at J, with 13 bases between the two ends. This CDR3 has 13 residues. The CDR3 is CAWRPGGVYEQYF. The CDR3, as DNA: TGTGCCTGGAGGCCGGGGGGCGTATACGAGCAGTACTTC.

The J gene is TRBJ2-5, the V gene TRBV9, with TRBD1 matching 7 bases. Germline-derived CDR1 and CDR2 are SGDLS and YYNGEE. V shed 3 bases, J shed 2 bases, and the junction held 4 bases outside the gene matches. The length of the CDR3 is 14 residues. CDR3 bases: TGTGCCAGCAGCGGACAACAGGGGCAAGAGACCCAGTACTTC. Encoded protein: CASSGQQGQETQYF.

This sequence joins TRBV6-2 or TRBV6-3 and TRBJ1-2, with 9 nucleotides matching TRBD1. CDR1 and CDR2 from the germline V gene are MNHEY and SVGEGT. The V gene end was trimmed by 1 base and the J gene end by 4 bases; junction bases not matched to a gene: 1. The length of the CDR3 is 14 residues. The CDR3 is CASSYYRGPYGYTF. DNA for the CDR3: TGTGCCAGCAGTTACTACAGGGGGCCCTATGGCTACACCTTC.

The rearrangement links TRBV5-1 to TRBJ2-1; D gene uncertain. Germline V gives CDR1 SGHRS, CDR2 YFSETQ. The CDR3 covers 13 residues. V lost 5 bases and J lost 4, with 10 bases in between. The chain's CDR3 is CASSPADYNEQFF. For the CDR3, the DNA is TGCGCCAGCAGTCCGGCAGATTACAATGAGCAGTTCTTC.

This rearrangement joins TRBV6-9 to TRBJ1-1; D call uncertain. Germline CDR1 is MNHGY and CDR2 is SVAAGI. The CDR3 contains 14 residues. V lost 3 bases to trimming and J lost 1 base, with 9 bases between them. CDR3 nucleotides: TGTGCCAGCAGTTACCTTCTGGGGAACACTGAAGCTTTCTTT. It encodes CASSYLLGNTEAFF.

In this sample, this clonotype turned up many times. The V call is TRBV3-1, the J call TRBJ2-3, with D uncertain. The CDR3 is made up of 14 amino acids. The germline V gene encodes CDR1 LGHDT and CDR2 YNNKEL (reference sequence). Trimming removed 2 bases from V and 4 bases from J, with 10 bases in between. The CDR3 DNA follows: TGTGCCAGCAGCCAACCCGGCGGTTCAGATACGCAGTATTTT. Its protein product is CASSQPGGSDTQYF.

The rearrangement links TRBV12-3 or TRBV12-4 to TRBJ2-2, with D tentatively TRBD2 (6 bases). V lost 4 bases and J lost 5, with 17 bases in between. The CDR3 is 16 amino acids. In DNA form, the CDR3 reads TGTGCCAGCAGTTGGGCCCCGGGAGTTCGGACCGGGGAGCTGTTTTTT. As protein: CASSWAPGVRTGELFF.

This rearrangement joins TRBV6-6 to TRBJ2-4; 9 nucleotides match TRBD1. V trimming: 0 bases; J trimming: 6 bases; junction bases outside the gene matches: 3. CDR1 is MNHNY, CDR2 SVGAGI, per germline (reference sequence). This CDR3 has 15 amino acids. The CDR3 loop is CASSYSQGAGNIQYF. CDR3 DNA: TGTGCCAGCAGTTACTCACAGGGGGCAGGAAACATTCAGTACTTC.

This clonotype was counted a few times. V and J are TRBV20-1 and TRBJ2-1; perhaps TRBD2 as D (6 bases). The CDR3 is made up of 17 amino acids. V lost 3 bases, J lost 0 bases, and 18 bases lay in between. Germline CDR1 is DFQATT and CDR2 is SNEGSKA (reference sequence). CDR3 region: CSARPIRDFSSYNEQFF. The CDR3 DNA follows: TGCAGTGCTAGGCCTATTCGGGACTTTAGCTCCTACAATGAGCAGTTCTTC.

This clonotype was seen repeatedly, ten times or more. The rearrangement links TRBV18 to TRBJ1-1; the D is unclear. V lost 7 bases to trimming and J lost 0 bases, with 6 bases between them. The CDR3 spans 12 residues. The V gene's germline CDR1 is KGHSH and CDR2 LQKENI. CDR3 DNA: TGTGCCAGCTTCAGAGTGAACACTGAAGCTTTCTTT. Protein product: CASFRVNTEAFF.

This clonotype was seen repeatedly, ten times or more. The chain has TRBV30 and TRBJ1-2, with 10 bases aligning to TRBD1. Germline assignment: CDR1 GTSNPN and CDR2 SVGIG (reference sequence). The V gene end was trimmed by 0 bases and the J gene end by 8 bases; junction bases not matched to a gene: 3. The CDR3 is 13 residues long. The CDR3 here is CAWSVLTGGGYTF. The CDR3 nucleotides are TGTGCCTGGAGTGTCCTGACAGGGGGCGGCTACACCTTC. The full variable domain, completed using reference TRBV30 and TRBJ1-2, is SQTIHQWPATLVQPVGSPLSLECTVEGTSNPNLYWYRQAAGRGLQLLFYSVGIGQISSEVPQNLSASRPQDRQFILSSKKLLLSDSGFYLCAWSVLTGGGYTFGSGTRLTVV.